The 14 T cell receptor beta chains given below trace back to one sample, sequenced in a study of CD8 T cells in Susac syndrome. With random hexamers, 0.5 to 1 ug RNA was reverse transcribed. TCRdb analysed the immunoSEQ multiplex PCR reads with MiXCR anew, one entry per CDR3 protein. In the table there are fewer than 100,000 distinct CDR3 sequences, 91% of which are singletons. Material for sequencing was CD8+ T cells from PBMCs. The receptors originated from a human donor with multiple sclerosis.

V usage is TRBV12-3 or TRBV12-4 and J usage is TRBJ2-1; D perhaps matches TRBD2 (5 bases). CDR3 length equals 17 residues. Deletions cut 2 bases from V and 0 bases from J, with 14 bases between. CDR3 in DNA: TGTGCCAGCAGTTTACTCGAAGCGGACGGCTCCTACAATGAGCAGTTCTTC. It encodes CASSLLEADGSYNEQFF.

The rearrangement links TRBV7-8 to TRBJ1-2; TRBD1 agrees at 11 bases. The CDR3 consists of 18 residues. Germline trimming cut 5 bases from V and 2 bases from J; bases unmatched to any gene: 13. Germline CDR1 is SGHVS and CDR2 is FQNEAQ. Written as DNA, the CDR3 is TGTGCCAGCAGCCCGGGACAGGGGGTTGATGGTCGAAACTATGGCTACACCTTC. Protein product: CASSPGQGVDGRNYGYTF.

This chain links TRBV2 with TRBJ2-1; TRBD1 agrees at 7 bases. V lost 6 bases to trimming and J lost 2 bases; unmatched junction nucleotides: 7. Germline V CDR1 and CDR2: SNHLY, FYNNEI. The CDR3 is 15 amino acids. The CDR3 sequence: CASSTGTDPYNEQFF. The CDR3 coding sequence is TGTGCCAGCAGCACCGGGACAGATCCCTACAATGAGCAGTTCTTC.

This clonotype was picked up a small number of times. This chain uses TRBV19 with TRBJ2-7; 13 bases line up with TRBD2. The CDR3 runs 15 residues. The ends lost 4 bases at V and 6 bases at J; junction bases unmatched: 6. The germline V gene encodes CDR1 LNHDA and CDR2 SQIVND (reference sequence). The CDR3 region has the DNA TGTGCCAGTAGTACCGGACTAGCGGGAGTTCTCGAGCAGTACTTC. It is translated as CASSTGLAGVLEQYF.

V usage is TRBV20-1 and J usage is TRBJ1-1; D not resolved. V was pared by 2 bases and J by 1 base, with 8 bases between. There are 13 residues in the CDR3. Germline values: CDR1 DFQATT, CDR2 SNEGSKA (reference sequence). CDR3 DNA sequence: TGCAGTGCTAGACCAATTAGGAACACTGAAGCTTTCTTT. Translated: CSARPIRNTEAFF.

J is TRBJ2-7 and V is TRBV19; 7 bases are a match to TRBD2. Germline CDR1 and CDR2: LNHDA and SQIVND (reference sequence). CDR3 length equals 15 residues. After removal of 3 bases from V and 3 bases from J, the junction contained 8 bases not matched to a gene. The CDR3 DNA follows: TGTGCCAGTAGTATCTGGCTAGCGGCAAGCTACGAGCAGTACTTC. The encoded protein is CASSIWLAASYEQYF.

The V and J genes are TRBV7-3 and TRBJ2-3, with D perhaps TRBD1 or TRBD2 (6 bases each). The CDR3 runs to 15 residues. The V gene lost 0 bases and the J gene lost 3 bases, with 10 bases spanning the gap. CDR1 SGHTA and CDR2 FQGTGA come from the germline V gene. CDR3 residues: CASSLTGGSTDTQYF. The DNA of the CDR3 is TGTGCCAGCAGCTTAACCGGGGGCAGTACAGATACGCAGTATTTT.

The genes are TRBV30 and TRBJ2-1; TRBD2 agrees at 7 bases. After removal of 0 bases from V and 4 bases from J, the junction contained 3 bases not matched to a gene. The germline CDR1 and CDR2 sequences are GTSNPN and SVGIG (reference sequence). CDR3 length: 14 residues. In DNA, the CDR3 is TGTGCCTGGAGTGTTGGCGGGGGTTACAATGAGCAGTTCTTC. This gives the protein CAWSVGGGYNEQFF.

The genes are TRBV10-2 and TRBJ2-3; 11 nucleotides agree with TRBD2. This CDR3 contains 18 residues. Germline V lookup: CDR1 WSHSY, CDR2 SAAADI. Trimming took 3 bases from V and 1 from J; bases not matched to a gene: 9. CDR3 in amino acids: CASSDWPLAGGRTDTQYF. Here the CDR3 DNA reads TGCGCCAGCAGTGATTGGCCGCTAGCGGGGGGTCGCACAGATACGCAGTATTTT.

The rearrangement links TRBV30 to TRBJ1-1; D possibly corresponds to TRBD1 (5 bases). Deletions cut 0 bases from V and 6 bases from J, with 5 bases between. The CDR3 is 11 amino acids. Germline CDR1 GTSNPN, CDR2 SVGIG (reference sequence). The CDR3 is CAWSVQAEAFF. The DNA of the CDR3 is TGTGCCTGGAGTGTACAGGCTGAAGCTTTCTTT.

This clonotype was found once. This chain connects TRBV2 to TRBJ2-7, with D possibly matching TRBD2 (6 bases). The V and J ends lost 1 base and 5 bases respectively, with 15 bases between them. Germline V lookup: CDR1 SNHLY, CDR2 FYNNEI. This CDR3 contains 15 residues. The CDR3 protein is CASSEGDGSRHEQYF. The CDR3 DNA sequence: TGTGCCAGCAGTGAAGGGGACGGGAGTCGCCACGAGCAGTACTTC.

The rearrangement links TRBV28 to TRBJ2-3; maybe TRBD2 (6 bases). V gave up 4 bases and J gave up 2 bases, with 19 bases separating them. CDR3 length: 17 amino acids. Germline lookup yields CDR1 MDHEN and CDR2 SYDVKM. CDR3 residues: CASSSERGTGDTDTQYF. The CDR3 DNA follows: TGTGCCAGCAGTTCAGAGCGAGGGACGGGGGACACAGATACGCAGTATTTT.

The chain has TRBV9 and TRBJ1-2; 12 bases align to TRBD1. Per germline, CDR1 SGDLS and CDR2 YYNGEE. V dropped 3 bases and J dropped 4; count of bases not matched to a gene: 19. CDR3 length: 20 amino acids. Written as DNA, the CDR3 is TGTGCCAGCAGCGCTCCGAGAGGGTCGGGACAGGGGGCGCAAAGCTATGGCTACACCTTC. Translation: CASSAPRGSGQGAQSYGYTF.

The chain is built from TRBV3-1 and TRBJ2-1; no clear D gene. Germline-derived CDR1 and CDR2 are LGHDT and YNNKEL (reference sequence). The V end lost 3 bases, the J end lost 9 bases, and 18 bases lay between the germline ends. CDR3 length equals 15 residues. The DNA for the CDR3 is TGTGCCAGCAGCCAGGGCTGGCTAGATCCGATTGAGCAGTTCTTC. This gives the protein CASSQGWLDPIEQFF.